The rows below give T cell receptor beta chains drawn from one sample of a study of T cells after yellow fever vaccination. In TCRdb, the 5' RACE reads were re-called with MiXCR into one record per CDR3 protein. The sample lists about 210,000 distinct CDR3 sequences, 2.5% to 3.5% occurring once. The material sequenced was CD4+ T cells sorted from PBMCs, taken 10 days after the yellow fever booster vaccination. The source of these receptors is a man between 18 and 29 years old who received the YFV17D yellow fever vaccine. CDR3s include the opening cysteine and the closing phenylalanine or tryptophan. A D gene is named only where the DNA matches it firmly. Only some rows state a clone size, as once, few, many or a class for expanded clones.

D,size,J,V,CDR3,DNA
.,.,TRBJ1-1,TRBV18,CASSEGTASLNTEAFF,TGTGCCAGCTCCGAAGGCACGGCGAGTTTGAACACTGAAGCTTTCTTT
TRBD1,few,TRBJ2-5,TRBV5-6,CASSLQGQVGRETQYF,TGTGCCAGCAGCTTGCAGGGACAGGTCGGGCGAGAGACCCAGTACTTC
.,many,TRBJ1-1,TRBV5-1,CASSSGLMNTEAFF,TGCGCCAGCAGCTCCGGACTTATGAACACTGAAGCTTTCTTT
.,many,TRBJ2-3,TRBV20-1,CSGRLVSTDTQYF,TGCAGTGGACGGCTAGTAAGCACAGATACGCAGTATTTT
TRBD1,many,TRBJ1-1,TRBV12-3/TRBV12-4,CASSRTGGDTEAFF,TGTGCCAGCAGTCGGACAGGGGGGGACACTGAAGCTTTCTTT
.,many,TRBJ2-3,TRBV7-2,CASSLAAAASTDTQYF,TGTGCCAGCAGCTTAGCGGCGGCAGCTAGCACAGATACGCAGTATTTT
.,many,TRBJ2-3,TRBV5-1,CASRLTGTGGDTQYF,TGCGCCAGCCGATTAACTGGGACCGGGGGAGATACGCAGTATTTT
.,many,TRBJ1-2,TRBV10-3,CATRTDESYGYTF,TGTGCCACCCGGACGGATGAAAGCTATGGCTACACCTTC
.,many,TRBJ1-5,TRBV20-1,CSARDPRRTHQPQHF,TGCAGTGCTAGAGATCCGCGGAGGACCCATCAGCCCCAGCATTTT
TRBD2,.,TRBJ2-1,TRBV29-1,CSVERQRGPLYNEQFF,TGCAGCGTTGAAAGACAGCGGGGGCCCCTTTACAATGAGCAGTTCTTC
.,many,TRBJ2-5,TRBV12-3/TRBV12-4,CASSLTGIGETQYF,TGTGCCAGCAGTCTAACAGGGATCGGAGAGACCCAGTACTTC
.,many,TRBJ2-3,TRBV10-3,CAIRGTLYTDTQYF,TGTGCCATACGAGGAACCTTATACACAGATACGCAGTATTTT
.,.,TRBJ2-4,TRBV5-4,CASSLRGSLAKNIQYF,TGTGCCAGCAGCTTGAGGGGTTCTCTAGCCAAAAACATTCAGTACTTC
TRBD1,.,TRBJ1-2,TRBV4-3,CASSQEDRGFGYTF,TGCGCCAGCAGCCAAGAGGACAGGGGTTTCGGCTACACCTTC
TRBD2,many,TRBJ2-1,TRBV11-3,CASSLVAGSYNEQFF,TGTGCCAGCAGCTTAGTAGCGGGGAGCTACAATGAGCAGTTCTTC
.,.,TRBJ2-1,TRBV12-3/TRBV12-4,CASLSYDEQFF,TGTGCCAGCCTATCCTATGATGAGCAGTTCTTC
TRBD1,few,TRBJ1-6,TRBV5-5,CASSSDRWDSPLHF,TGTGCCAGCAGCTCGGACAGGTGGGATTCACCCCTCCACTTT
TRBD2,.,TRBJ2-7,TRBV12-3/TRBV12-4,CASSSPGTSYEQYF,TGTGCCAGCAGCAGCCCCGGGACTAGCTACGAGCAGTACTTC
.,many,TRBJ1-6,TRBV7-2,CASSQTHYSPLHF,TGTGCCAGCAGTCAAACTCACTACTCACCCCTCCACTTT
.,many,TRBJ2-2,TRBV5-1,CASSRDSGLAGELFF,TGCGCCAGCAGTCGGGACTCCGGGTTGGCCGGGGAGCTGTTTTTT
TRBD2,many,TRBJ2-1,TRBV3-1,CASSQDLWTSGQQFF,TGTGCCAGCAGCCAAGATCTGTGGACTAGCGGACAGCAGTTCTTC
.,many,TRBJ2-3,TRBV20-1,CSAPGPSTDTQYF,TGCAGTGCCCCGGGACCCAGCACAGATACGCAGTATTTT
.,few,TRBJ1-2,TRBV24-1,CATSDKDRGYTF,TGTGCCACCAGTGATAAAGATAGGGGCTACACCTTC
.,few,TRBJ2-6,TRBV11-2,CASSTLVGNPSGANVLTF,TGTGCCAGCAGCACTTTGGTTGGCAACCCCTCTGGGGCCAACGTCCTGACTTTC